Listed below are T cell receptor beta chains from one sample, sequenced in a study of PD-1 blockade in classical Hodgkin lymphoma. Only in-frame clones appear in the TCRdb table, and some are missing; sequencing was by immunoSEQ multiplex PCR. The sample has 25,000 to 40,000 clones; about four fifths are singletons. The sequencing used peripheral blood mononuclear cells (PBMCs), collected at baseline. Receptor source: a human donor with classical Hodgkin lymphoma. CDR3s include the opening cysteine and the closing phenylalanine or tryptophan. D genes are given only for firm matches. Only some rows state a clone size, as once, few, many or a class for expanded clones.

>16|TRBJ2-5|.|TRBV19|TRBD1
TGTGCCAGTAGTAACCCTCCGGGACAGTTGGGGGAGACCCAGTACTTC
CASSNPPGQLGETQYF
>14|TRBJ1-5|.|TRBV9|.
TGTGCCAGCAGCGTAGGTGACAACAATCAGCCCCAGCATTTT
CASSVGDNNQPQHF
>13|TRBJ1-2|.|TRBV11-2|.
TGTGCCAGCGCCGGGACACTAAACTATGGCTACACCTTC
CASAGTLNYGYTF
>13|TRBJ1-1|.|TRBV7-2|.
TGTGCCAGCAGCTCAGGGTTGCTCACTGAAGCTTTCTTT
CASSSGLLTEAFF
>13|TRBJ2-2|.|TRBV2|.
TGTGCCAGCAGTGAGGTGAACACCGGGGAGCTGTTTTTT
CASSEVNTGELFF
>12|TRBJ2-1|.|TRBV10-3|.
TGTGCCGTTCGTCAGGGATCCGATGAGCAGTTCTTC
CAVRQGSDEQFF
>16|TRBJ2-7|.|TRBV28|.
TGTGCCAGCAGTTCCACGCCAGGGGGGGGAACAAGACCGCTGTACTTC
CASSSTPGGGTRPLYF
>15|TRBJ1-2|.|TRBV7-2|.
TGTGCCAGCAGCTTACGCCCAACCTCTGGCTGGGGCTACACCTTC
CASSLRPTSGWGYTF
>15|TRBJ2-3|.|TRBV7-3|.
TGTGCCAGCAGCCGCGGGGGCGCCGGTGGAGATACGCAGTATTTT
CASSRGGAGGDTQYF
>15|TRBJ2-2|.|TRBV12-5|.
TGTGCTAGTGGTTCCGGGGTCTCTAACACCGGGGAGCTGTTTTTT
CASGSGVSNTGELFF
>12|TRBJ2-1|once|TRBV2|.
TGTGCCAGCAGGGGAAACGGCGATGAGCAGTTCTTC
CASRGNGDEQFF
>17|TRBJ2-3|.|TRBV18|TRBD2
TGTGCCAGCTCACCACCGGGACTAGCGGGGAGCACAGATACGCAGTATTTT
CASSPPGLAGSTDTQYF
>14|TRBJ2-2|.|TRBV7-6|.
TGTGCCAGCAGCATCGGACAGAACACCGGGGAGCTGTTTTTT
CASSIGQNTGELFF
>15|TRBJ1-1|.|TRBV11-1|.
TGTGCCAGCAGCTTAGTGTGGGGACAGAACACTGAAGCTTTCTTT
CASSLVWGQNTEAFF
>15|TRBJ2-1|few|TRBV6-5|.
TGTGCCAGCAGTTACAACGAAGGTTCCTACAATGAGCAGTTCTTC
CASSYNEGSYNEQFF
>18|TRBJ2-2|once|TRBV4-2|.
TGTGCCAGCAGCCAAGAGGGGTGGGGACGGACGAACACCGGGGAGCTGTTTTTT
CASSQEGWGRTNTGELFF
>13|TRBJ1-6|.|TRBV7-9|.
TGTGCCAGCAGCTTCACAGAGAATTCACCCCTCCACTTT
CASSFTENSPLHF
>15|TRBJ2-2|.|TRBV11-3|TRBD2
TGTGCCAGCAGCTCTAGCGGGGGGAACACCGGGGAGCTGTTTTTT
CASSSSGGNTGELFF
>16|TRBJ1-5|few|TRBV7-2|.
TGTGCCAGCAGCTTATTTTGGGCAGGGGTCAATCAGCCCCAGCATTTT
CASSLFWAGVNQPQHF
>17|TRBJ1-5|.|TRBV7-8|.
TGTGCCAGCAGCTTAGGGGCCCTACGAAATAGCAATCAGCCCCAGCATTTT
CASSLGALRNSNQPQHF
>13|TRBJ2-2|.|TRBV2|.
TGTGCCAGCAGTTTACAGGGTAACGGGGAGCTGTTTTTT
CASSLQGNGELFF
>13|TRBJ1-5|.|TRBV2|.
TGTGCCAACAGACGGGAGATAGATCAGCCCCAGCATTTT
CANRREIDQPQHF
>19|TRBJ1-3|.|TRBV9|TRBD1
TGTGCCAGCAGCGTTCATATAAGCTTACAGGGGACCTCGGGAAACACCATATATTTT
CASSVHISLQGTSGNTIYF
>15|TRBJ2-7|few|TRBV5-1|.
TGCGCCAGCAGCTTATCGGGGCAGGGGGGCTACGAGCAGTACTTC
CASSLSGQGGYEQYF
>17|TRBJ1-6|.|TRBV5-1|.
TGCGCCAGCAGGCCGCTACAGGGTCCGATATATAATTCACCCCTCCACTTT
CASRPLQGPIYNSPLHF
>16|TRBJ1-5|.|TRBV18|.
TGTGCCAGCTCCTCCCTGGGACAACCGTCCAATCAGCCCCAGCATTTT
CASSSLGQPSNQPQHF
>15|TRBJ1-2|.|TRBV4-2|TRBD1
TGTGCCAGCAGCCAAAATCCGGGACAGAACTATGGCTACACCTTC
CASSQNPGQNYGYTF
>14|TRBJ1-2|.|TRBV5-1|TRBD1
TGCGCCAGCAGCTACTCAGGAGACAGGGCCGGCTACACCTTC
CASSYSGDRAGYTF
>14|TRBJ1-1|few|TRBV11-3|.
TGTGCCAGCAGCTTAGATCAGGGTTTCACTGAAGCTTTCTTT
CASSLDQGFTEAFF
>17|TRBJ2-5|.|TRBV5-4|TRBD2
TGTGCCAGCAGCTTGGGTCTAGCGGGGGGTTCGGAAGAGACCCAGTACTTC
CASSLGLAGGSEETQYF
>15|TRBJ1-6|.|TRBV7-8|.
TGTGCCAGCAGCTTAGTACCAGGGCGGGATTCACCCCTCCACTTT
CASSLVPGRDSPLHF
>14|TRBJ2-2|few|TRBV27|.
TGTGCCAGCAGTTTACGGCAGGGCTCCGGGGAGCTGTTTTTT
CASSLRQGSGELFF
>18|TRBJ2-7|.|TRBV4-2|TRBD1
TGTGCCAGCAGCCAAGAAAGTGCTGGGTGGGGACAGGGATACGAGCAGTACTTC
CASSQESAGWGQGYEQYF
>15|TRBJ1-3|few|TRBV7-2|.
TGTGCCAGCAGCTTAGTGGCGGGCTCTGGAAACACCATATATTTT
CASSLVAGSGNTIYF
>15|TRBJ2-1|.|TRBV28|.
TGTGCCAGCAGTCCTCCCCCCCGGGGGGCCAATGAGCAGTTCTTC
CASSPPPRGANEQFF
>14|TRBJ1-2|.|TRBV5-1|.
TGCGCCAGCAGCGTTCAACAGGATAACTATGGCTACACCTTC
CASSVQQDNYGYTF
>14|TRBJ1-2|.|TRBV21-1|.
TGTGCCAGCAGTTCCAGACGCGGGCAGTGTGGCTACACCTTC
CASSSRRGQCGYTF
>14|TRBJ2-2|.|TRBV7-2|.
TGTGCCAGCAGCTACGCAACGGCTACCGGGGAGCTGTTTTTT
CASSYATATGELFF
>12|TRBJ1-2|.|TRBV28|.
TGTGCCAGCGGTCAGGGACACTATGGCTACACCTTC
CASGQGHYGYTF
>14|TRBJ2-1|.|TRBV28|.
TGTGCCAGCATTGCCGGGACCTACTACAATGAGCAGTTCTTC
CASIAGTYYNEQFF
>15|TRBJ2-7|.|TRBV6-5|.
TGTGCCAGCAGCTCCCCTACCGGGACGACCTACGAGCAGTACTTC
CASSSPTGTTYEQYF
>14|TRBJ1-2|.|TRBV7-2|TRBD1
TGTGCCAGCAGCTTAGGTACAGGGGACTATGGCTACACCTTC
CASSLGTGDYGYTF
>15|TRBJ2-7|.|TRBV5-6|TRBD1
TGTGCCAGCAGCCCAGGGGGCCTCTTTCAATACGAGCAGTACTTC
CASSPGGLFQYEQYF